The 17 T cell receptor beta chains reported below all come from one sample, sequenced in a study of cytomegalovirus exposure and HLA in healthy donors. PCR amplification relied on 60 Vbeta primers (plus 13 Jbeta primers). TCRdb's table, derived via immunoSEQ multiplex PCR, lists solely in-frame clones and lacks some. Among 150,000 to 200,000 clones listed, 75% to 85% were seen once. The sample taken for sequencing was PBMCs. The origin of the receptors is a woman aged 50 to 60 in good health and CMV-seronegative.

The V gene is TRBV29-1, the J gene TRBJ2-2; D is perhaps TRBD2 (6 bases). This CDR3 is built from 14 residues. Trimming stripped 1 base from V and 7 bases from J, with 13 bases between. Germline loops: CDR1 SQVTM, CDR2 ANQGSEA. The CDR3 is CSVEGREIVGELFF. The CDR3 DNA follows: TGCAGCGTTGAAGGGAGGGAGATCGTCGGGGAGCTGTTTTTT.

The genes are TRBV30 and TRBJ2-1, with 7 positions matching TRBD1. The junction had 11 bases not matched to a gene; V was cut back by 7 bases and J by 8 bases. CDR3 length equals 13 residues. Germline V CDR1 and CDR2: GTSNPN, SVGIG (reference sequence). Here the CDR3 reads CASSLRQGDEQFF. The CDR3 region has the DNA TGTGCCTCATCTCTCCGGCAGGGGGATGAGCAGTTCTTC.

The chain carries TRBV2 and TRBJ2-7, with a tentative D call TRBD2 (5 bases). V was cut by 6 bases and J by 0 bases, with 18 bases left in between. The length of the CDR3 is 16 residues. Germline V gives CDR1 SNHLY, CDR2 FYNNEI. The CDR3 DNA is TGTGCCAGCAGCCCCGGGCGGGCGCCAAGCTCCTACGAGCAGTACTTC. It specifies CASSPGRAPSSYEQYF.

V usage is TRBV9 and J usage is TRBJ2-7, with TRBD1 identical over 7 bases. Unmatched junction bases numbered 5, after V lost 2 bases and J lost 3 bases. Germline V gene lookup returns CDR1 SGDLS and CDR2 YYNGEE. This CDR3 comprises 14 residues. CDR3 loop: CASSVLRDSYEQYF. CDR3 DNA sequence: TGTGCCAGCAGCGTTCTTCGGGACAGCTACGAGCAGTACTTC.

CDR3 amino acids: CASSLERFRDSPNNEQFF. As DNA, the CDR3 is TGTGCCAGCAGCTTAGAGAGATTCCGGGACTCGCCAAACAATGAGCAGTTCTTC. The chain joins TRBV7-9 to TRBJ2-1; maybe TRBD2 (6 bases). V lost 1 base and J lost 5, with 21 bases in between. CDR1 and CDR2 (germline): SEHNR, FQNEAQ (reference sequence). The CDR3 is 18 amino acids.

The chain links TRBV11-3 to TRBJ1-1, with D maybe TRBD1 (5 bases). The CDR3 is 13 amino acids. The germline V gene encodes CDR1 SGHNT and CDR2 YENEEA. V dropped 5 bases and J dropped 4 bases, with 11 bases sitting between them. The CDR3 protein is CASSRGEGTEAFF. The CDR3 DNA sequence: TGTGCCAGCAGCCGAGGGGAGGGCACTGAAGCTTTCTTT. The complete variable domain, with remaining parts taken from reference TRBV11-3 and TRBJ1-1, reads EAGVVQSPRYKIIEKKQPVAFWCNPISGHNTLYWYLQNLGQGPELLIRYENEEAVDDSQLPKDRFSAERLKGVDSTLKIQPAELGDSAVYLCASSRGEGTEAFFGQGTRLTVV.

The genes are TRBV6-6 and TRBJ1-6; D remains unclear. Germline V gene data show CDR1 as MNHNY and CDR2 as SVGAGI (reference sequence). The CDR3 is 15 residues long. Trimming cost V 8 bases and J 6 bases, with 17 bases left between them. The CDR3 protein is CASHNRTGSNSPLHF. The CDR3 DNA follows: TGTGCCAGCCACAATAGAACGGGGTCTAATTCACCCCTCCACTTT.

V is TRBV7-8 and J is TRBJ1-5; 9 bases are a match to TRBD1. Trimming removed 4 bases from V and 4 bases from J; junction bases left unmatched: 5. CDR1 is SGHVS, CDR2 FQNEAQ, per germline. The CDR3 is made up of 15 amino acids. The CDR3 DNA sequence: TGTGCCAGCAGCTCACAGGGGGCGCGAAATCAGCCCCAGCATTTT. This gives the protein CASSSQGARNQPQHF.

This clone was seen a handful of times. The chain employs TRBV13 and TRBJ2-1; TRBD2 matches 8 bases. J gave up 0 bases and V 4 bases, and 2 bases lay outside the gene matches. CDR1 and CDR2 from the germline V gene are PRHDT and FYEKMQ (reference sequence). The CDR3 is made up of 15 amino acids. The CDR3 sequence is CASSSSGSSYNEQFF. In nucleotides, the CDR3 is TGTGCCAGCAGCTCAAGCGGGAGCTCCTACAATGAGCAGTTCTTC.

The chain couples TRBV9 to TRBJ2-4, with TRBD1 identical over 7 bases. The trim removed 4 bases at V and 7 bases at J, leaving 5 bases unmatched. Germline values: CDR1 SGDLS, CDR2 YYNGEE. The CDR3 covers 13 residues. The CDR3 sequence: CASSPSTGNIQYF. The CDR3 DNA reads as TGTGCCAGCAGCCCATCGACAGGGAACATTCAGTACTTC.

J is TRBJ2-3 and V is TRBV27; D unresolved. Per the germline V gene, CDR1 is MNHEY and CDR2 is SMNVEV (reference sequence). The V and J ends lost 3 bases and 0 bases respectively, with 7 bases between them. The CDR3 is 14 residues long. This CDR3 reads CASSFIGSTDTQYF. CDR3 sequence (DNA): TGTGCCAGCAGTTTTATCGGGAGCACAGATACGCAGTATTTT.

This sequence joins TRBV6-1 and TRBJ1-2; 8 nucleotides match TRBD1. CDR3 length equals 13 residues. Germline V gene data show CDR1 as MNHNS and CDR2 as SASEGT. With V trimmed by 6 bases and J by 4 bases, 4 bases remained unmatched. In DNA form, the CDR3 reads TGTGCCAGCAGGACAGGGGAACGCTATGGCTACACCTTC. This sequence encodes CASRTGERYGYTF.

V usage is TRBV7-9 and J usage is TRBJ1-2; tentative D call: TRBD1 (6 bases). Between the trimmed V and J ends, which lost 1 base and 4 bases, there was a span of 13 bases. From germline, CDR1 is SEHNR and CDR2 FQNEAQ (reference sequence). The CDR3 has 15 residues. The CDR3 DNA sequence: TGTGCCAGCAGCTTAGGACAGGCAGGCGGCTATGGCTACACCTTC. Translating gives CASSLGQAGGYGYTF.

Only a few counts were recorded for this clone. The chain joins TRBV6-6 to TRBJ1-4, with 9 bases lining up with TRBD1. V lost 6 bases and J lost 4; bases outside the gene matches: 6. CDR3 length: 15 residues. CDR1 and CDR2 from the germline V gene are MNHNY and SVGAGI (reference sequence). CDR3 amino acids: CASSQRTGVNEKLFF. The CDR3 region has the DNA TGTGCCAGCAGCCAGAGGACAGGGGTTAATGAAAAACTGTTTTTT.

This clone occurred once. The rearrangement joins TRBV29-1 to TRBJ2-7, with 10 bases fitting TRBD2. This CDR3 spans 12 amino acids. The junction had 5 bases not matched to a gene; V was cut back by 6 bases and J by 6 bases. Germline V gives CDR1 SQVTM, CDR2 ANQGSEA. For the CDR3, the DNA is TGCAGCGTAAGGCTAGCGGGAGTCGAGCAGTACTTC. It codes for CSVRLAGVEQYF.

This chain joins TRBV19 and TRBJ2-7, with TRBD1 matching 8 bases. V lost 3 bases, J lost 4 bases, and 2 bases stayed unmatched. This CDR3 comprises 13 residues. Germline V gives CDR1 LNHDA, CDR2 SQIVND (reference sequence). In DNA, the CDR3 is TGTGCCAGTAGTATGAGACAGGGGTACGAGCAGTACTTC. Translation gives CASSMRQGYEQYF.

V is TRBV9 and J is TRBJ2-3; 12 bases line up with TRBD2. The V gene end was trimmed by 4 bases and the J gene end by 6 bases; junction bases not matched to a gene: 6. This CDR3 is built from 15 residues. The germline V gene encodes CDR1 SGDLS and CDR2 YYNGEE. The CDR3 coding sequence is TGTGCCAGCAGCCTTCGACTAGCGGGAGTCGATACGCAGTATTTT. It yields the protein CASSLRLAGVDTQYF.